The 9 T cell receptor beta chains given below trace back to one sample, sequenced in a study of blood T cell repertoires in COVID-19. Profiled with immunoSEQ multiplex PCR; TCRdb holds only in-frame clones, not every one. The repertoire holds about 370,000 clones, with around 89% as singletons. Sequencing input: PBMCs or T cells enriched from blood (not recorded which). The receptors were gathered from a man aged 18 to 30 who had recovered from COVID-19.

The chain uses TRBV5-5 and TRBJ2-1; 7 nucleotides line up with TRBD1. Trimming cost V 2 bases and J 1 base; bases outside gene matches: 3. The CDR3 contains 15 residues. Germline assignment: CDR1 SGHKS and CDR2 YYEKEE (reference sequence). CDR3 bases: TGTGCCAGCAGCTTTAGGGACAGATCCTACAATGAGCAGTTCTTC. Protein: CASSFRDRSYNEQFF.

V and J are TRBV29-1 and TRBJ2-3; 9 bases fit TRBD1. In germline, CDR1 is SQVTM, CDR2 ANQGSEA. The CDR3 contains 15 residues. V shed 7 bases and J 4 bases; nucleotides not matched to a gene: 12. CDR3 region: CSADPTGGGSDTQYF. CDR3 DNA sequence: TGCAGCGCCGACCCGACAGGGGGGGGGTCAGATACGCAGTATTTT.

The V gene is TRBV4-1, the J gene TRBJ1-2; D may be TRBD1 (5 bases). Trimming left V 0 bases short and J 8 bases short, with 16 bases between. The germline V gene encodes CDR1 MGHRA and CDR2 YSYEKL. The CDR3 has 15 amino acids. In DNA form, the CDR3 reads TGCGCCAGCAGCCAAGATACAGGCCCAGTGATCGGCTACACCTTC. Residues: CASSQDTGPVIGYTF.

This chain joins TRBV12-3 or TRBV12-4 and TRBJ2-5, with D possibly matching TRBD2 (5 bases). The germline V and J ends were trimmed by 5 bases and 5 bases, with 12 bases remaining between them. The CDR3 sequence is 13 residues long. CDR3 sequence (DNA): TGTGCCAGCAGTCGTCGAGCGGTGGAGACCCAGTACTTC. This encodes CASSRRAVETQYF.

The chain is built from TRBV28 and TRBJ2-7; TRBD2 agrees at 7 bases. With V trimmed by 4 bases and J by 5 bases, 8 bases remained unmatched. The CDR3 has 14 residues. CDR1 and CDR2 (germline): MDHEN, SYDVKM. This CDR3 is CASSSGRELDEQYF. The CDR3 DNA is TGTGCCAGCAGTTCGGGGCGGGAGCTCGACGAGCAGTACTTC.

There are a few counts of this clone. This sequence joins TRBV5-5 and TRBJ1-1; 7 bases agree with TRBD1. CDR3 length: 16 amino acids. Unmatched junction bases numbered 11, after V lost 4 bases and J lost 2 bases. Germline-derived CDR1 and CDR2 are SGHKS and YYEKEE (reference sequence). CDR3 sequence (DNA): TGTGCCAGCAGCGCGAGACAGGGTCGAGGAAACACTGAAGCTTTCTTT. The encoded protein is CASSARQGRGNTEAFF.

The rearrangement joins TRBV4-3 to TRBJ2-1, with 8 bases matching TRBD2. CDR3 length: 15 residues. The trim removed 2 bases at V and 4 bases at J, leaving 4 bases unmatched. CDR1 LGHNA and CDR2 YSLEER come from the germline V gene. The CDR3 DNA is TGCGCCAGCAGCCAATCAAGCGGGAGTTACAATGAGCAGTTCTTC. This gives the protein CASSQSSGSYNEQFF.

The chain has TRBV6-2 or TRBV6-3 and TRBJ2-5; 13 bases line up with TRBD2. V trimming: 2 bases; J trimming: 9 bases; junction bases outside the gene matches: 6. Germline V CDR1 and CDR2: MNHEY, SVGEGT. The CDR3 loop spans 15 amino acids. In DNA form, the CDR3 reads TGTGCCAGCAGTTACCCCGCTGGGACTAGCGGGGCCCAGTACTTC. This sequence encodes CASSYPAGTSGAQYF.

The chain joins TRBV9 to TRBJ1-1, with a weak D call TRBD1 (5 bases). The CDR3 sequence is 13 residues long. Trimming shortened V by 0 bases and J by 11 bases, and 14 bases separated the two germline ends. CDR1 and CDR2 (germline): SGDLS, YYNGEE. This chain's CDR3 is CASSVVPGVKAFF. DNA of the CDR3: TGTGCCAGCAGCGTAGTCCCGGGGGTGAAGGCTTTCTTT.